This T cell receptor (beta chain) was identified in a study of T cell clonotyping in hematopoietic cell transplantation. Overall study findings and caveats: Higher Inverse Simpson Index values in graft donor and pretransplant recipient predicted broader posttransplant TCR diversity. CD4 and CD8 repertoire contributions could not be separated without sorting. At the given depth, recipient repertoires were over 95% de novo clonotypes. Pathologically expanded recipient clonotypes increased progressively from day 30 to day 180 as diversity fell.

On this clone: The antigen is not known.

Profiling relied on immunoSEQ multiplex PCR, and the TCRdb table lists in-frame clones only, not all of them. Of 9,900 or so clones listed, 60% to 85% are singletons. CDR1 is SGHRS, CDR2 YFSETQ, per germline. The germline V and J ends were trimmed by 4 bases and 8 bases, with 18 bases remaining between them. The CDR3 covers 15 residues. The specimen was PBMCs, collected 30 days after allogeneic stem cell transplant. This TCR derives from a female patient aged 35-55 years who had an allogeneic stem cell transplant from a related donor, so T cells may come from the graft donor. Some clones in this sample may be carry-over from other donors' samples. The V and J genes are TRBV5-1 and TRBJ2-2, with a weak D call TRBD1 (5 bases). The CDR3 DNA reads TGCGCCAGCAGCGCAGGGCAGCACCTCAGGGGGGAGCTGTTTTTT. Translating it yields CASSAGQHLRGELFF.